Below, 5 T cell receptor beta chains from the same sample are listed, as sequenced in a study of control samples from healthy donors and cancer patients. Method: immunoSEQ multiplex PCR; TCRdb's copy keeps in-frame clones and lacks some. The sample has under 200,000 clones, about 94% seen once. Sequencing was carried out using blood. The receptor set was obtained from a woman in her twenties or thirties in good health.

The V and J genes are TRBV30 and TRBJ2-2; maybe TRBD2 (5 bases). This CDR3 has 13 residues. Germline values: CDR1 GTSNPN, CDR2 SVGIG (reference sequence). V was shortened by 0 bases and J by 10 bases, with 12 bases between the two germline ends. The CDR3 DNA is TGTGCCTGGAGTGTAGCAGCGGAAATGGAGCTGTTTTTT. Amino acids: CAWSVAAEMELFF.

The chain uses TRBV11-1 and TRBJ1-4; D may be TRBD1 (6 bases). Germline V gene lookup returns CDR1 SGHAT and CDR2 FQDESV (reference sequence). This CDR3 is built from 15 residues. The V gene lost 4 bases and the J gene lost 5 bases, with 14 bases spanning the gap. Here the CDR3 reads CASSSWPGENEKLFF. The CDR3 DNA reads as TGTGCCAGCAGCTCCTGGCCAGGGGAGAATGAAAAACTGTTTTTT.

This clone was detected a few times. The CDR3 region is CASSTGTENTEAFF. CDR3 sequence (DNA): TGTGCCAGCAGTACCGGGACGGAGAACACTGAAGCTTTCTTT. The chain links TRBV6-5 to TRBJ1-1, with D possibly being TRBD1 (5 bases). The CDR3 is made up of 14 amino acids. The V end lost 5 bases, the J end lost 1 base, and 11 bases lay between the germline ends. Germline V CDR1 and CDR2: MNHEY, SVGAGI.

CDR3 in amino acids: CASSFGYSGTGELFF. CDR3 DNA: TGTGCCAGCAGCTTCGGCTATTCGGGCACCGGGGAGCTGTTTTTT. V and J are TRBV11-3 and TRBJ2-2; D is ambiguous. Germline CDR1 reads SGHNT; CDR2 reads YENEEA. This CDR3 has 15 residues. The V gene lost 3 bases and the J gene lost 4 bases, with 12 bases spanning the gap. The entire variable domain, with the rest obtained from reference TRBV11-3 and TRBJ2-2, is as follows: EAGVVQSPRYKIIEKKQPVAFWCNPISGHNTLYWYLQNLGQGPELLIRYENEEAVDDSQLPKDRFSAERLKGVDSTLKIQPAELGDSAVYLCASSFGYSGTGELFFGEGSRLTVL.

V usage is TRBV6-6 and J usage is TRBJ1-1; 8 nucleotides align to TRBD1. V shed 8 bases and J 1 base; nucleotides not matched to a gene: 6. This CDR3 contains 14 residues. Germline loops: CDR1 MNHNY, CDR2 SVGAGI (reference sequence). The CDR3 loop is CASGAGGGNTEAFF. CDR3 DNA: TGTGCCAGCGGTGCAGGGGGCGGGAACACTGAAGCTTTCTTT.